Below, one TCR beta chain is given with its context. The sample is drawn from a study of blood T cell repertoires in COVID-19. Background on the study: Samples taken during acute and convalescent COVID-19 were collected in the United States, Italy and Spain. From T cells, B-cell-depleted T cells, or PBMCs came the material, which was cDNA or gDNA.

Germline trimming cut 3 bases from V and 2 bases from J; bases unmatched to any gene: 17. Germline assignment: CDR1 SGHRS and CDR2 YFSETQ. CDR3 length equals 21 residues. In the authors' methods: Reference gene primer amplification yielded estimated nucleated cell counts. Produced via immunoSEQ multiplex PCR; TCRdb's table is partial and in-frame only. V and J calls and clone size come straight from that table; D and trimming were deduced from the DNA. There are roughly 90,000 clones in the sample; roughly 88% occur only once, and approximately 34% lies in the top ten. The rearrangement links TRBV5-1 to TRBJ2-3, with 14 bases lining up with TRBD2. This TCR came from a woman aged 80 or over with active or convalescent COVID-19. What was sequenced was peripheral blood. CDR3 region: CASSSPLGLAGVTGYTDTQYF. Written as DNA, the CDR3 is TGCGCCAGCAGCTCCCCCCTGGGACTAGCGGGAGTCACCGGTTACACAGATACGCAGTATTTT.